Shown below are 2 T cell receptor beta chains from a single sample sequenced in a study of blood T cell repertoires in COVID-19. TCRdb's table, derived via immunoSEQ multiplex PCR, lists solely in-frame clones and lacks some. The data contain approximately 130,000 clones, about four fifths of them singletons. Material for sequencing was peripheral blood. The origin of the receptors is a human donor in a cohort sampled during active COVID-19.

The chain carries TRBV6-2 or TRBV6-3 and TRBJ2-5; 9 positions match TRBD2. Germline loops: CDR1 MNHEY, CDR2 SVGEGT. CDR3 size: 18 residues. With V trimmed by 1 base and J by 0 bases, 9 bases remained unmatched. The CDR3 DNA reads TGTGCCAGCAGTTACTTGGCTAGCGGGGCCCGTTACCAAGAGACCCAGTACTTC. It specifies CASSYLASGARYQETQYF.

The J gene is TRBJ2-5, the V gene TRBV3-1 (or the pseudogene TRBV3-2); 13 positions match TRBD2. The CDR3 totals 16 residues. J gave up 3 bases and V 4 bases, and 5 bases lay outside the gene matches. CDR1 is LGHDT, CDR2 YNNKEL, per germline (reference sequence). The DNA of the CDR3 is TGTGCCAGCAGCCTAGGACTAGCGGGGGTCGAAGAGACCCAGTACTTC. Translating gives CASSLGLAGVEETQYF.